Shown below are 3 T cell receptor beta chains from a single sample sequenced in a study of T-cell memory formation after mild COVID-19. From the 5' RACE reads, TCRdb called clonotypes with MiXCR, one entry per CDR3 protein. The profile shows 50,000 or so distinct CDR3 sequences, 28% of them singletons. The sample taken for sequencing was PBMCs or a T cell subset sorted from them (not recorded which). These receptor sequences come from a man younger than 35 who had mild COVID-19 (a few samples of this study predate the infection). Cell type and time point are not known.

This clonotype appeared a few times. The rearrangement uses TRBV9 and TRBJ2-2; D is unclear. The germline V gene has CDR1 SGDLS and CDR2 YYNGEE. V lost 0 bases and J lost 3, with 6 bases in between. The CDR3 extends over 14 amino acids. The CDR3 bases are TGTGCCAGCAGCGTAGTCCCCCACACCGGGGAGCTGTTTTTT. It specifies CASSVVPHTGELFF.

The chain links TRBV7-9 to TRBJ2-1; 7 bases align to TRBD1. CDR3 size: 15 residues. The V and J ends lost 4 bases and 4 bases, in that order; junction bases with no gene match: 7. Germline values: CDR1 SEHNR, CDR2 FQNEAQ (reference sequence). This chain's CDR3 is CASSSTGTEYNEQFF. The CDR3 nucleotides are TGTGCCAGCAGCTCTACAGGGACAGAATACAATGAGCAGTTCTTC.

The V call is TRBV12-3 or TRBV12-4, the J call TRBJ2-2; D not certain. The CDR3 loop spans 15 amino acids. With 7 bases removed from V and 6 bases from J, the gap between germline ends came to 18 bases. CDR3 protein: CASTYPLGGAGELFF. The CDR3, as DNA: TGTGCCAGCACTTATCCCCTGGGTGGGGCCGGGGAGCTGTTTTTT.